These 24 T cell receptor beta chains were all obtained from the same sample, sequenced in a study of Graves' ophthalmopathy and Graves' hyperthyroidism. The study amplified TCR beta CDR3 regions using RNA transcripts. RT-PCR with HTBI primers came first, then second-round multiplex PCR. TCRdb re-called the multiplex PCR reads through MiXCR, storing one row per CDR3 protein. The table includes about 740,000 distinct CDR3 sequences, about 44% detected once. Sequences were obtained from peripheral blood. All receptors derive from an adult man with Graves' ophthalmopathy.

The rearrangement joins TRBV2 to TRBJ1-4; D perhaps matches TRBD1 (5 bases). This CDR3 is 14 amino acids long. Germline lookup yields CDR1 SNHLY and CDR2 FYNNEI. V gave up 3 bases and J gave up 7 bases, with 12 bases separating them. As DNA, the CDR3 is TGTGCCAGCAGTGAGGGACTGGGCGGTGAAAAACTGTTTTTT. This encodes CASSEGLGGEKLFF.

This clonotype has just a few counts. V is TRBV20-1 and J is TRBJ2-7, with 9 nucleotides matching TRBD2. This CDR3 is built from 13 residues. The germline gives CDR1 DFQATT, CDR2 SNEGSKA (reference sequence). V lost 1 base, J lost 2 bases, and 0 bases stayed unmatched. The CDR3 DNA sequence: TGCAGTGCTAGAGGACTAGCGGCCTACGAGCAGTACTTC. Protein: CSARGLAAYEQYF.

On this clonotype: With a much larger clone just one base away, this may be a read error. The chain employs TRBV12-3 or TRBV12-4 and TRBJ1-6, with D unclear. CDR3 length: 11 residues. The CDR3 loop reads CASSSNSSLHF. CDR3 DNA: TGTGCCAGCAGTTCCAATTCATCCCTCCACTTT.

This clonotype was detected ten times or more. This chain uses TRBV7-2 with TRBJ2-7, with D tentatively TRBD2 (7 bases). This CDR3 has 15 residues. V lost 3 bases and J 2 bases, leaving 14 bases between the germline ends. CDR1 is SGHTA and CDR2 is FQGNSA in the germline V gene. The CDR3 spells CASSFHGGRPYEQYF. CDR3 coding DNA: TGTGCCAGCAGCTTTCACGGGGGGCGCCCCTACGAGCAGTACTTC.

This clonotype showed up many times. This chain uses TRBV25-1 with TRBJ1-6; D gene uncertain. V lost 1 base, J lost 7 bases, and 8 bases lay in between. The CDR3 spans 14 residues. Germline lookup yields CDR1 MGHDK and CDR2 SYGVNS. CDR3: CASSEFQSNSPLHF. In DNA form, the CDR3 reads TGTGCCAGCAGTGAATTCCAATCCAATTCACCCCTCCACTTT.

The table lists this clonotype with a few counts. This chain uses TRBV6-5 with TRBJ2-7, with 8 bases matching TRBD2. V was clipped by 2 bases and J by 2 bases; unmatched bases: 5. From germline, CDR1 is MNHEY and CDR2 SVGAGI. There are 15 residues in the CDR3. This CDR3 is CASSYMVAGTYEQYF. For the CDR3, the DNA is TGTGCCAGCAGTTACATGGTAGCGGGGACCTACGAGCAGTACTTC.

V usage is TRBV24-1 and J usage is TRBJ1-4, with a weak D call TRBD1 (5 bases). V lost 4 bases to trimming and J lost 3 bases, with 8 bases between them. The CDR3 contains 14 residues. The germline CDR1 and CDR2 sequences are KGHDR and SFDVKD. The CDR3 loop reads CATSDPTANEKLFF. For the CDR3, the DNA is TGTGCCACCAGTGACCCGACAGCTAATGAAAAACTGTTTTTT.

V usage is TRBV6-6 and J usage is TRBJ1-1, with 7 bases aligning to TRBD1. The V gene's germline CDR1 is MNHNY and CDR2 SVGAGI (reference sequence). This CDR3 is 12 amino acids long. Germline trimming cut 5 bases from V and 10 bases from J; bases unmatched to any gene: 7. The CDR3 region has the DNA TGTGCCAGCAGTAAACAGGGGATCGGAGCTTTCTTT. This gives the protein CASSKQGIGAFF.

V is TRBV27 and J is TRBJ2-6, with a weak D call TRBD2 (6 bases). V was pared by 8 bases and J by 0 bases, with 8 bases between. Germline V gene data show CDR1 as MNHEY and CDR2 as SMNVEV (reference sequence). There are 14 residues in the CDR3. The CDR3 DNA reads TGTGCCAGCCGCGGGGCCTCTGGGGCCAACGTCCTGACTTTC. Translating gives CASRGASGANVLTF. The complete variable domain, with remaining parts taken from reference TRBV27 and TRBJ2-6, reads EAQVTQNPRYLITVTGKKLTVTCSQNMNHEYMSWYRQDPGLGLRQIYYSMNVEVTDKGDVPEGYKVSRKEKRNFPLILESPSPNQTSLYFCASRGASGANVLTFGAGSRLTVL.

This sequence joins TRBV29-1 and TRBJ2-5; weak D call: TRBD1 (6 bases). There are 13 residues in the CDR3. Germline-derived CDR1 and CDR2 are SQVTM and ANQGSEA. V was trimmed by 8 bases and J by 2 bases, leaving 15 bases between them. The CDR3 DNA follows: TGCAGCCGAAAGAACAGGGAGCAAGAGACCCAGTACTTC. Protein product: CSRKNREQETQYF.

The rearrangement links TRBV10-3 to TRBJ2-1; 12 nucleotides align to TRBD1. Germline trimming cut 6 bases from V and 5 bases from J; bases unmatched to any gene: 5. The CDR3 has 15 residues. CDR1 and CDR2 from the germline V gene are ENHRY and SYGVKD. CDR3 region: CAIRPGQGADNEQFF. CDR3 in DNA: TGTGCCATCAGGCCGGGACAGGGGGCGGACAATGAGCAGTTCTTC.

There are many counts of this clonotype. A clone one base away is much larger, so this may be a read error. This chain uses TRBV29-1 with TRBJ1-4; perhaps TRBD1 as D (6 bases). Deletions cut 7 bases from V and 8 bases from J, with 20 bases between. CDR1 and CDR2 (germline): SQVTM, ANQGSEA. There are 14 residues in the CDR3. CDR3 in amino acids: CSGYGTRESEKLFF. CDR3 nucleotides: TGCAGCGGGTATGGGACAAGGGAAAGCGAAAAACTGTTTTTT.

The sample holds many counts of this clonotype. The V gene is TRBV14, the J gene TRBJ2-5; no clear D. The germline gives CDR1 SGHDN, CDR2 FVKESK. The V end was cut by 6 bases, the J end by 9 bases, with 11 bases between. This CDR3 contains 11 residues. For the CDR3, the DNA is TGTGCCAGCAGGCACTACTGGGCCCAGTACTTC. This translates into CASRHYWAQYF.

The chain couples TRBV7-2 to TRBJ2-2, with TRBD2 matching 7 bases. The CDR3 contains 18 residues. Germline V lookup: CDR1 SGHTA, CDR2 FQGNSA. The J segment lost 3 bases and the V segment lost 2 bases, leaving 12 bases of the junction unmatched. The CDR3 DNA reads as TGTGCCAGCAGCTTAAGCCCTCCCTGGGGAGGGGACACCGGGGAGCTGTTTTTT. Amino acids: CASSLSPPWGGDTGELFF.

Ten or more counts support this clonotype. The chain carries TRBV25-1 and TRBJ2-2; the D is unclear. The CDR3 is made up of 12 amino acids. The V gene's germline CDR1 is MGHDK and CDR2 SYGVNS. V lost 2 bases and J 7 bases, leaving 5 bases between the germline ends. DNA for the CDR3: TGTGCCAGCAGTGAAGGTGGCGGGGAGCTGTTTTTT. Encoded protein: CASSEGGGELFF.

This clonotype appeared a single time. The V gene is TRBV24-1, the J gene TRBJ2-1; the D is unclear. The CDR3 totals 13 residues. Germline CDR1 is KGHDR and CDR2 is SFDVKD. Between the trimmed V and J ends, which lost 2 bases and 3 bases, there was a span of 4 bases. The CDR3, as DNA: TGTGCCACCAGTGATTCCGACTACAATGAGCAGTTCTTC. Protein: CATSDSDYNEQFF.

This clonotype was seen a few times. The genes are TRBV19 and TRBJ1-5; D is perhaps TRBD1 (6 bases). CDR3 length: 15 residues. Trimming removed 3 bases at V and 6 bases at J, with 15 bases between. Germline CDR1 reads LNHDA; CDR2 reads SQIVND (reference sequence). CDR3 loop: CASSIPPTGFQPQHF. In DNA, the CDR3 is TGTGCCAGTAGTATTCCCCCGACAGGATTTCAGCCCCAGCATTTT.

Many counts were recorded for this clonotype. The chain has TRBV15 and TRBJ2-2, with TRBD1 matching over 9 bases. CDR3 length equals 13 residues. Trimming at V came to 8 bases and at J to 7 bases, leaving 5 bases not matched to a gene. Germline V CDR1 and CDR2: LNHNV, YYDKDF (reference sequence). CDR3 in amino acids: CATRDREVGELFF. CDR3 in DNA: TGTGCCACCCGGGACAGGGAGGTCGGGGAGCTGTTTTTT.

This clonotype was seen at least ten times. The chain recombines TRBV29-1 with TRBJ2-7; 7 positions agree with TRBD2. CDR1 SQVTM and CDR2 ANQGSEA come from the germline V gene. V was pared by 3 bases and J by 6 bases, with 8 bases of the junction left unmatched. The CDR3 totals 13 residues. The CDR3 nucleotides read TGCAGCGTTGAGGGGCCAAGGGAGGGCGAGCAGTACTTC. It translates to CSVEGPREGEQYF.

The CDR3 region has the DNA TGTGCCAGCAGCCCCTACCGGGGACAGGGGTACCCCTACGAGCAGTACTTC. This sequence encodes CASSPYRGQGYPYEQYF. This chain links TRBV2 with TRBJ2-7, with TRBD1 matching 10 bases. CDR3 length equals 17 residues. Trimming cost V 6 bases and J 2 bases; bases outside gene matches: 13. CDR1 and CDR2 (germline): SNHLY, FYNNEI.

CDR3 amino acids: CASSLVSSGTYEQYF. CDR3 DNA sequence: TGTGCCAGCAGCTTAGTGTCGAGCGGGACCTACGAGCAGTACTTC. The chain has TRBV7-9 and TRBJ2-7, with TRBD2 matching over 7 bases. The CDR3 length is 15 residues. Germline V CDR1 and CDR2: SEHNR, FQNEAQ (reference sequence). V shed 1 base and J 2 bases; nucleotides not matched to a gene: 5.

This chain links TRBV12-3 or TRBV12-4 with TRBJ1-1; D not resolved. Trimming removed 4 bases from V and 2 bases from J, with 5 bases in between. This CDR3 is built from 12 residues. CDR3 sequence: CASSWENTEAFF. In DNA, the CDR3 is TGTGCCAGCAGTTGGGAAAACACTGAAGCTTTCTTT.

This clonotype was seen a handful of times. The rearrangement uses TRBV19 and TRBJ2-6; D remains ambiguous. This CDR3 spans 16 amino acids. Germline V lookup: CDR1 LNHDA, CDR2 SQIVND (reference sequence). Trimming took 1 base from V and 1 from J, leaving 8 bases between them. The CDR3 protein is CASSIVIGSGANVLTF. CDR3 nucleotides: TGTGCCAGTAGTATAGTTATCGGTTCTGGGGCCAACGTCCTGACTTTC. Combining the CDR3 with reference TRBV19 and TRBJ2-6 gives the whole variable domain DGGITQSPKYLFRKEGQNVTLSCEQNLNHDAMYWYRQDPGQGLRLIYYSQIVNDFQKGDIAEGYSVSREKKESFPLTVTSAQKNPTAFYLCASSIVIGSGANVLTFGAGSRLTVL.

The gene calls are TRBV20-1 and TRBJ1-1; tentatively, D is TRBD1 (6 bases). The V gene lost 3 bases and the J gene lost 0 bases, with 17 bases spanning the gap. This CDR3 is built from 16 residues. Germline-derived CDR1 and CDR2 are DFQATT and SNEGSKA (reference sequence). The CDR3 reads CSARPPTGAMNTEAFF. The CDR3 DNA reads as TGCAGTGCTAGGCCCCCGACAGGCGCCATGAACACTGAAGCTTTCTTT.